The 12 T cell receptor beta chains below all came from one sample that was sequenced in a study of T cell responses to AZD1222 COVID-19 vaccine. Clones were sequenced by immunoSEQ multiplex PCR, and TCRdb holds only the in-frame ones, with some missing. The table records 150,000 to 200,000 clones, about 95% of them present only once. The specimen was peripheral blood, collected on day 0 of AZD1222 vaccination. All receptors derive from an adult in good health.

The chain has TRBV12-3 or TRBV12-4 and TRBJ2-1; no firm D call. Trimming took 8 bases from V and 0 from J, leaving 5 bases between them. This CDR3 region has 12 residues. CDR3 DNA sequence: TGTGCCAGCCGTTACTCCTACAATGAGCAGTTCTTC. Translating gives CASRYSYNEQFF.

The chain employs TRBV7-2 and TRBJ1-5; possibly TRBD1 for D (5 bases). V was clipped by 4 bases and J by 2 bases, with 15 bases between them. The germline CDR1 and CDR2 sequences are SGHTA and FQGNSA. There are 16 residues in the CDR3. CDR3 region: CASSSPAGGGNQPQHF. The CDR3, as DNA: TGTGCCAGCAGCTCCCCCGCGGGGGGTGGCAATCAGCCCCAGCATTTT.

This clone came up once. V and J are TRBV21-1 and TRBJ1-4. TRBV21-1 is a pseudogene segment. The CDR3 is made up of 15 amino acids. The CDR3 nucleotides are TGTGCCAGCAGCAAAGGTAGCCCGCGGAGTGAAAAACTGTTTTTT. As protein: CASSKGSPRSEKLFF.

The chain has TRBV3-1 (or the pseudogene TRBV3-2) and TRBJ2-7, with TRBD2 identical over 9 bases. Germline V lookup: CDR1 LGHDT, CDR2 YNNKEL (reference sequence). Germline trimming cut 1 base from V and 2 bases from J; bases unmatched to any gene: 3. The CDR3 loop spans 15 amino acids. CDR3: CASSQGPSGTYEQYF. For the CDR3, the DNA is TGTGCCAGCAGCCAAGGTCCTAGCGGGACCTACGAGCAGTACTTC.

The chain employs TRBV18 and TRBJ1-2, with TRBD1 matching 7 bases. CDR1 is KGHSH, CDR2 LQKENI, per germline. Trimming cost V 6 bases and J 6 bases; bases outside gene matches: 10. The CDR3 has 14 residues. The CDR3 loop reads CASSLGQVVDGYTF. CDR3 coding DNA: TGTGCCAGCTCCCTCGGACAGGTCGTGGATGGCTACACCTTC.

This clone was seen once. The chain links TRBV29-1 to TRBJ1-2; no firm D call. Trimming shortened V by 2 bases and J by 8 bases, and 12 bases separated the two germline ends. The CDR3 has 12 residues. Germline CDR1 reads SQVTM; CDR2 reads ANQGSEA. The CDR3 region is CSVETGYGGYTF. CDR3 DNA sequence: TGCAGCGTTGAAACTGGGTACGGAGGCTACACCTTC.

The rearrangement links TRBV5-4 to TRBJ2-3; D is tentatively TRBD1 or TRBD2 (5 bases each). There are 16 residues in the CDR3. Germline values: CDR1 SGHNT, CDR2 YYREEE (reference sequence). Between the trimmed V and J ends, which lost 4 bases and 6 bases, there was a span of 21 bases. In nucleotides, the CDR3 is TGTGCCAGCAGCCCGGACGGGGCGGACCCCTTGGATACGCAGTATTTT. Its protein is CASSPDGADPLDTQYF. Combining the CDR3 with reference TRBV5-4 and TRBJ2-3 gives the whole variable domain ETGVTQSPTHLIKTRGQQVTLRCSSQSGHNTVSWYQQALGQGPQFIFQYYREEENGRGNFPPRFSGLQFPNYSSELNVNALELDDSALYLCASSPDGADPLDTQYFGPGTRLTVL.

This chain links TRBV6-5 with TRBJ1-2, with D unresolved. The V and J ends lost 4 bases and 5 bases respectively, with 5 bases between them. CDR1 and CDR2 (germline): MNHEY, SVGAGI. The CDR3 is made up of 11 amino acids. CDR3 in DNA: TGTGCCAGCAGTTCCCGATATGGCTACACCTTC. Translating it yields CASSSRYGYTF.

This clone was detected a few times. V is TRBV7-2 and J is TRBJ2-2; 9 bases match TRBD2. CDR3 length equals 17 residues. Unmatched junction bases numbered 15, after V lost 5 bases and J lost 8 bases. The germline CDR1 and CDR2 sequences are SGHTA and FQGNSA. CDR3 in DNA: TGTGCCAGCAGCCTCCGTAGCGGGAGCGGGAGAGGAGGGGAGCTGTTTTTT. Translating gives CASSLRSGSGRGGELFF. Drawing the rest from reference TRBV7-2 and TRBJ2-2, the complete variable domain is GAGVSQSPSNKVTEKGKDVELRCDPISGHTALYWYRQSLGQGLEFLIYFQGNSAPDKSGLPSDRFSAERTGGSVSTLTIQRTQQEDSAVYLCASSLRSGSGRGGELFFGEGSRLTVL.

J is TRBJ2-2 and V is TRBV29-1; 14 bases are shared with TRBD2. V lost 5 bases, J lost 6 bases, and 8 bases stayed unmatched. Germline CDR1 SQVTM, CDR2 ANQGSEA. The CDR3 has 16 amino acids. CDR3 coding DNA: TGCAGCGTTTGGGGGACTAGCGGGAGTAGGTCCGGGGAGCTGTTTTTT. It specifies CSVWGTSGSRSGELFF.

The chain links TRBV11-2 to TRBJ1-6; a weak D match, TRBD1 (6 bases). The CDR3 contains 13 residues. Trimming removed 3 bases from V and 11 bases from J, with 11 bases in between. From germline, CDR1 is SGHAT and CDR2 FQNNGV. The CDR3 sequence is CASSLGATAPLHF. The CDR3 region has the DNA TGTGCCAGCAGCTTGGGGGCTACGGCACCCCTCCACTTT.

This clone was counted a few times. The chain carries TRBV7-8 and TRBJ1-1; tentative D call: TRBD1 (6 bases). This CDR3 comprises 14 residues. Trimming stripped 5 bases from V and 6 bases from J, with 16 bases between. CDR1 and CDR2 from the germline V gene are SGHVS and FQNEAQ. The CDR3 DNA follows: TGTGCCAGCAGCCTCGCCGGGACAACCCCTGAAGCTTTCTTT. Translated, it gives CASSLAGTTPEAFF.